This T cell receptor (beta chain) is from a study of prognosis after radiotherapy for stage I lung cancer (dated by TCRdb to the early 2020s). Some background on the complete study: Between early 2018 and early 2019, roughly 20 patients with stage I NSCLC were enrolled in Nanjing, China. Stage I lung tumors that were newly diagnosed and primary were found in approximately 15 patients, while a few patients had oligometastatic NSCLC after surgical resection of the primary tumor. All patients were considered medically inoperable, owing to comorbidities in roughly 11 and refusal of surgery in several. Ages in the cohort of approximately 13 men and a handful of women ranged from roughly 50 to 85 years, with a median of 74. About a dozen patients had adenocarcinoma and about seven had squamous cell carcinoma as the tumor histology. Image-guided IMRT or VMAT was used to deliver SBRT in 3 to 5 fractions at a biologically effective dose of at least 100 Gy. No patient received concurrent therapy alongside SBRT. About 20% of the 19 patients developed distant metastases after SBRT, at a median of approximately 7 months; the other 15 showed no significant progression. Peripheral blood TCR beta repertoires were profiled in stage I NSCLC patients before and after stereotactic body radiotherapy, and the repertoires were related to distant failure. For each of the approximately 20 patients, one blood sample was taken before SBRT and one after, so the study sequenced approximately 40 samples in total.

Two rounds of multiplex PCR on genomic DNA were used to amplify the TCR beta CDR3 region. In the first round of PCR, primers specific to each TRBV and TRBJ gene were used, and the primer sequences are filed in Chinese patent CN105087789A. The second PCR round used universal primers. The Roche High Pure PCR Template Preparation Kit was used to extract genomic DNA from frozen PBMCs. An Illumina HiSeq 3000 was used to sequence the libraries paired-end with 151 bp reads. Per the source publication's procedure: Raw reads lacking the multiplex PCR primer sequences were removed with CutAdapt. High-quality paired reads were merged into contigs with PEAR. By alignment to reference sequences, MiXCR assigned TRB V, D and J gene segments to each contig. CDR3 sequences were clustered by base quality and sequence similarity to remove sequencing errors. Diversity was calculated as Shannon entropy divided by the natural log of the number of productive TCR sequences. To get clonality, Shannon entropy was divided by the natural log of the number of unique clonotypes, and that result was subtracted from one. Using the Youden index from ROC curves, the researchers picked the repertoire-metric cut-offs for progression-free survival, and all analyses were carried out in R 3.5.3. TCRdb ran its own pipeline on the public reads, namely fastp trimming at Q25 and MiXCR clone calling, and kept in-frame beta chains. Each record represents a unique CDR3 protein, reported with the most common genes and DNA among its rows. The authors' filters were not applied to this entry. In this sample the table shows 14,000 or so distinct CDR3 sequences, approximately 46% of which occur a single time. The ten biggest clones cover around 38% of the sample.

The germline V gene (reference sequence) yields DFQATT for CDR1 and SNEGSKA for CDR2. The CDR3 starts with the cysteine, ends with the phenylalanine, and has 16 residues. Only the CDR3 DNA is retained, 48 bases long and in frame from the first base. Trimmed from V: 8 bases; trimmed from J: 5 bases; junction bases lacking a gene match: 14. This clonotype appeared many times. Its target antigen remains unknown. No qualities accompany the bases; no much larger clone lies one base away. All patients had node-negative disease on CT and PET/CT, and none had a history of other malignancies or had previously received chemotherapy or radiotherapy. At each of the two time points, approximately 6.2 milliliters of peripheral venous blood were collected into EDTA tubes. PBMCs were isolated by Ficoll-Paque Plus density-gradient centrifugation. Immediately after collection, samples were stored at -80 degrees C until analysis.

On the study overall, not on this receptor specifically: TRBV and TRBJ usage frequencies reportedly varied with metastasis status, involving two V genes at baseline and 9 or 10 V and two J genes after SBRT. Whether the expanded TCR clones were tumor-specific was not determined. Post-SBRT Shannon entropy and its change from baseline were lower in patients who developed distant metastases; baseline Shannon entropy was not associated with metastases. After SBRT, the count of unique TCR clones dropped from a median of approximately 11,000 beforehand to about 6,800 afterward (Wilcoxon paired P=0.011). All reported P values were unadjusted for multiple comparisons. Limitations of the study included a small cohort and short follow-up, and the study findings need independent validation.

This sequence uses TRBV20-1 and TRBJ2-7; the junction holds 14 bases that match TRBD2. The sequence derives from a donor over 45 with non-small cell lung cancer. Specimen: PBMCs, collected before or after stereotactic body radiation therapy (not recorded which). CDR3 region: CSPRTGLAGVVHEQYF. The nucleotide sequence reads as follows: TGCAGTCCTCGAACGGGACTAGCGGGAGTAGTCCACGAGCAGTACTTC.